The 29 T cell receptor beta chains listed next were all sequenced from one sample in a study of cytotoxic CD8 clonotypes in ibrutinib-treated CLL. Some clones are missing from TCRdb's copy, which holds only in-frame ones; the method was immunoSEQ multiplex PCR. The table shows 65,000 to 80,000 clones, with approximately 87% occurring only once. The source material was PBMCs, sampled after 24 months of ibrutinib treatment. The origin of the receptors is a human donor with chronic lymphocytic leukemia.

This sequence joins TRBV27 and TRBJ2-3, with a possible D match to TRBD2 (5 bases). The CDR3 covers 15 residues. From germline, CDR1 is MNHEY and CDR2 SMNVEV (reference sequence). The ends were cut back, 2 bases at V and 0 bases at J, with 9 bases in the middle. The DNA for the CDR3 is TGTGCCAGCAGTTTAAGAAGCGGAAGCACAGATACGCAGTATTTT. Residues: CASSLRSGSTDTQYF.

The rearrangement joins TRBV9 to TRBJ2-6, with 12 positions matching TRBD1. The CDR3 is made up of 20 amino acids. Unmatched junction bases numbered 12, after V lost 2 bases and J lost 3 bases. Germline CDR1 reads SGDLS; CDR2 reads YYNGEE. In DNA, the CDR3 is TGTGCCAGCAGCGTTCCCAGGGGGACAGGGGGCTTCGGTGGGGCCAACGTCCTGACTTTC. The encoded protein is CASSVPRGTGGFGGANVLTF.

The chain couples TRBV27 to TRBJ2-1; 9 positions match TRBD2. The CDR3 is 14 residues long. Trimming removed 3 bases from V and 15 bases from J; junction bases left unmatched: 12. Per the germline V gene, CDR1 is MNHEY and CDR2 is SMNVEV (reference sequence). DNA for the CDR3: TGTGCCAGCAGTTTGACCGGGACTAGCTTCGAGGTGTTCTTC. Translated, it gives CASSLTGTSFEVFF.

The chain couples TRBV30 to TRBJ1-1; possibly TRBD1 for D (6 bases). Germline loops: CDR1 GTSNPN, CDR2 SVGIG (reference sequence). V lost 0 bases, J lost 0 bases, and 8 bases lay in between. This CDR3 has 14 amino acids. In nucleotides, the CDR3 is TGTGCCTGGAGTGTGGACAGCCTGAACACTGAAGCTTTCTTT. Its protein is CAWSVDSLNTEAFF.

The genes are TRBV18 and TRBJ2-7; D is possibly TRBD2 (6 bases). V lost 3 bases, J lost 7 bases, and 13 bases lay in between. Germline V CDR1 and CDR2: KGHSH, LQKENI. There are 13 residues in the CDR3. CDR3 DNA sequence: TGTGCCAGCTCACCGGGACTGGGGGAAGAGCAGTACTTC. Its translation: CASSPGLGEEQYF. Filled out from reference TRBV18 and TRBJ2-7, the complete variable domain reads NAGVMQNPRHLVRRRGQEARLRCSPMKGHSHVYWYRQLPEEGLKFMVYLQKENIIDESGMPKERFSAEFPKEGPSILRIQQVVRGDSAAYFCASSPGLGEEQYFGPGTRLTVT.

This clone was seen once. This chain links TRBV15 with TRBJ2-1; D may correspond to TRBD1 or TRBD2 (5 bases each). CDR1 and CDR2 (germline): LNHNV, YYDKDF (reference sequence). Trimming took 0 bases from V and 6 from J, leaving 21 bases between them. The CDR3 runs to 18 residues. CDR3 DNA: TGTGCCACCAGCAGAGATTCCCTAGGGGCGGGTGCCCTCAATGAGCAGTTCTTC. Its protein is CATSRDSLGAGALNEQFF.

This chain uses TRBV27 with TRBJ2-7, with D tentatively TRBD1 (6 bases). The CDR3 runs 14 residues. Looked up from germline, CDR1 is MNHEY and CDR2 is SMNVEV (reference sequence). The V end was cut by 6 bases, the J end by 7 bases, with 19 bases between. Written as DNA, the CDR3 is TGTGCCAGCAGCATTGGGGGCTTCAACATAGAGCAGTACTTC. This sequence encodes CASSIGGFNIEQYF.

The CDR3 sequence: CASSTGLAGGPGDNEQFF. For the CDR3, the DNA is TGTGCCAGCAGCACGGGACTAGCGGGTGGGCCTGGGGACAATGAGCAGTTCTTC. V usage is TRBV5-6 and J usage is TRBJ2-1; 12 nucleotides match TRBD2. There are 18 residues in the CDR3. Germline assignment: CDR1 SGHDT and CDR2 YYEEEE. The J segment lost 5 bases and the V segment lost 4 bases, leaving 13 bases of the junction unmatched. The complete variable domain, with remaining parts taken from reference TRBV5-6 and TRBJ2-1, reads DAGVTQSPTHLIKTRGQQVTLRCSPKSGHDTVSWYQQALGQGPQFIFQYYEEEERQRGNFPDRFSGHQFPNYSSELNVNALLLGDSALYLCASSTGLAGGPGDNEQFFGPGTRLTVL.

The chain links TRBV19 to TRBJ2-7; 9 bases line up with TRBD2. V was clipped by 6 bases and J by 0 bases; unmatched bases: 6. The CDR3 is 15 residues long. Germline values: CDR1 LNHDA, CDR2 SQIVND (reference sequence). CDR3 sequence (DNA): TGTGCCAGTAGACCTAGCGGGACCAGCTCCTACGAGCAGTACTTC. Translation gives CASRPSGTSSYEQYF. Full variable domain (outside the CDR3, taken from reference TRBV19 and TRBJ2-7): DGGITQSPKYLFRKEGQNVTLSCEQNLNHDAMYWYRQDPGQGLRLIYYSQIVNDFQKGDIAEGYSVSREKKESFPLTVTSAQKNPTAFYLCASRPSGTSSYEQYFGPGTRLTVT.

The gene calls are TRBV11-2 and TRBJ1-5; possible D gene TRBD1, 5 bases. CDR3 length: 16 amino acids. Germline V gene data show CDR1 as SGHAT and CDR2 as FQNNGV. The V end lost 1 base, the J end lost 6 bases, and 16 bases lay between the germline ends. The CDR3 coding sequence is TGTGCCAGCAGCTTAGTCGCAGGGCATTGGGGTCAGCCCCAGCATTTT. It is translated as CASSLVAGHWGQPQHF.

The chain uses TRBV7-3 and TRBJ2-2; no clear D. Between the trimmed V and J ends, which lost 3 bases and 5 bases, there was a span of 7 bases. Germline V gene sequence: CDR1 SGHTA, CDR2 FQGTGA. CDR3 length: 13 residues. The DNA for the CDR3 is TGTGCCAGCAGCTTCTCTAGGACCGGGGAGCTGTTTTTT. This gives the protein CASSFSRTGELFF.

This chain links TRBV6-6 with TRBJ1-4; no firm D call. Germline values: CDR1 MNHNY, CDR2 SVGAGI (reference sequence). This CDR3 is built from 13 residues. V lost 2 bases to trimming and J lost 5 bases, with 6 bases between them. The CDR3 is CASSYVGNEKLFF. CDR3 coding DNA: TGTGCCAGCAGTTACGTGGGGAATGAAAAACTGTTTTTT.

The chain has TRBV5-6 and TRBJ1-5; perhaps TRBD1 as D (6 bases). The CDR3 has 16 residues. V shed 0 bases and J shed 2 bases, with 12 bases lying between them. Germline CDR1 SGHDT, CDR2 YYEEEE. The CDR3 spells CASSLGRGERNQPQHF. DNA of the CDR3: TGTGCCAGCAGCTTGGGCAGGGGCGAGCGCAATCAGCCCCAGCATTTT.

This chain joins TRBV7-9 and TRBJ2-3, with D unresolved. CDR3 length: 15 residues. In germline, CDR1 is SEHNR, CDR2 FQNEAQ (reference sequence). V was cut by 4 bases and J by 2 bases, with 13 bases left in between. The CDR3 protein is CASSSVRTFTDTQYF. CDR3 DNA sequence: TGTGCCAGCAGCTCAGTCCGGACCTTCACAGATACGCAGTATTTT.

The chain has TRBV28 and TRBJ2-1; D uncertain. V shed 7 bases and J shed 4 bases, with 11 bases lying between them. The CDR3 is 13 residues long. Germline V gene sequence: CDR1 MDHEN, CDR2 SYDVKM. The chain's CDR3 is CASTSVGYNEQFF. In DNA form, the CDR3 reads TGTGCCAGCACCTCGGTGGGTTACAATGAGCAGTTCTTC.

The chain couples TRBV5-1 to TRBJ2-1; 9 bases agree with TRBD1. Losses at the gene ends were 0 bases for V and 7 bases for J; bases not matched to a gene: 20. The CDR3 spans 20 residues. The germline gives CDR1 SGHRS, CDR2 YFSETQ. The CDR3 DNA sequence: TGCGCCAGCAGCTTGGACCGGGACAGGGCGTCGAATGCTCCCCCGAATGAGCAGTTCTTC. It specifies CASSLDRDRASNAPPNEQFF.

This chain links TRBV27 with TRBJ2-5, with 10 bases identical to TRBD1. V dropped 6 bases and J dropped 1; count of bases not matched to a gene: 2. Per the germline V gene, CDR1 is MNHEY and CDR2 is SMNVEV (reference sequence). CDR3 length equals 14 residues. CDR3 region: CASRRTGGQETQYF. The CDR3 DNA is TGTGCCAGCAGACGGACAGGGGGCCAAGAGACCCAGTACTTC.

This rearrangement joins TRBV9 to TRBJ2-1; 9 nucleotides match TRBD2. This CDR3 is built from 17 residues. The germline CDR1 and CDR2 sequences are SGDLS and YYNGEE. After removal of 4 bases from V and 6 bases from J, the junction contained 14 bases not matched to a gene. The CDR3 DNA is TGTGCCAGCAGCACCCGAGGGGGCGGGAGGGCCGGCAATGAGCAGTTCTTC. Translated: CASSTRGGGRAGNEQFF.

The rearrangement joins TRBV18 to TRBJ2-2; TRBD1 is a possible D gene (6 bases). The CDR3 runs to 16 residues. Germline CDR1 reads KGHSH; CDR2 reads LQKENI. The V and J ends lost 0 bases and 5 bases respectively, with 13 bases between them. CDR3 loop: CASSPPRRGYTGELFF. The CDR3 DNA is TGTGCCAGCTCACCACCTCGAAGGGGGTATACCGGGGAGCTGTTTTTT.

The count of this clone is one. This chain uses TRBV18 with TRBJ2-7, with D possibly matching TRBD1 (6 bases). V lost 3 bases and J 0 bases, leaving 9 bases between the germline ends. The germline V gene has CDR1 KGHSH and CDR2 LQKENI. The CDR3 runs to 14 residues. The DNA for the CDR3 is TGTGCCAGCTCACCCCGACAGGACTCCTACGAGCAGTACTTC. Protein product: CASSPRQDSYEQYF.

V gene TRBV2 combines with J gene TRBJ2-1, with TRBD2 matching over 8 bases. CDR3 length equals 15 residues. Trimming took 8 bases from V and 3 from J; bases not matched to a gene: 9. The V gene's germline CDR1 is SNHLY and CDR2 FYNNEI. CDR3 amino acids: CASSRAGGGYNEQFF. The CDR3 nucleotides read TGTGCCAGCTCCAGGGCGGGAGGTGGCTACAATGAGCAGTTCTTC.

Concerning this clone itself: Germline and junction disagree at one end, which may indicate a read error. This rearrangement joins TRBV30 to TRBJ2-2, with D possibly called TRBD1 or TRBD2 (5 bases each). This CDR3 is built from 13 residues. Germline V gene lookup returns CDR1 GTSNPN and CDR2 SVGIG (reference sequence). The CDR3 sequence is CAWTGQTWGELFF. The CDR3, as DNA: TGTGCATGGACGGGGCAGACATGGGGGGAGCTGTTTTTT. The full variable domain, completed using reference TRBV30 and TRBJ2-2, is SQTIHQWPATLVQPVGSPLSLECTVEGTSNPNLYWYRQAAGRGLQLLFYSVGIGQISSEVPQNLSASRPQDRQFILSSKKLLLSDSGFYLCAWTGQTWGELFFGEGSRLTVL.

J is TRBJ1-2 and V is TRBV28, with 7 positions matching TRBD1. With 2 bases clipped from V and 5 bases from J, the junction kept 11 bases outside the gene matches. Germline-derived CDR1 and CDR2 are MDHEN and SYDVKM. The CDR3 runs to 16 residues. The CDR3 region has the DNA TGTGCCAGCAGTTTAGGGACTACAGGGGTTCGGTATGGCTACACCTTC. Amino acid sequence: CASSLGTTGVRYGYTF.

This clone was picked up a small number of times. This chain uses TRBV4-2 with TRBJ2-7, with 10 nucleotides matching TRBD2. The CDR3 is 15 amino acids. Germline V lookup: CDR1 LGHNA, CDR2 YNFKEQ. V gave up 5 bases and J gave up 2 bases; unmatched junction bases: 6. This chain's CDR3 is CASSTRLAGPYEQYF. The CDR3, as DNA: TGTGCCAGCAGCACCCGACTAGCGGGTCCCTACGAGCAGTACTTC.

The chain links TRBV7-3 to TRBJ2-1; 7 bases line up with TRBD1. This CDR3 contains 15 residues. Germline values: CDR1 SGHTA, CDR2 FQGTGA. Trimming at V came to 5 bases and at J to 0 bases, leaving 4 bases not matched to a gene. The CDR3, as DNA: TGTGCCAGCAGCCGGGACAGAAGCTCCTACAATGAGCAGTTCTTC. This codes for CASSRDRSSYNEQFF.

The CDR3 bases are TGCGCCAGCAGCCTAGGGAGTGGCATGATGTACGAGCAGTACTTC. Amino acids: CASSLGSGMMYEQYF. V and J are TRBV5-1 and TRBJ2-7, with a weak D call TRBD2 (5 bases). The germline V gene has CDR1 SGHRS and CDR2 YFSETQ. The CDR3 extends over 15 amino acids. V gave up 4 bases and J gave up 4 bases, with 18 bases separating them.

This clone was seen only once. J is TRBJ2-2 and V is TRBV6-6; D may be TRBD2 (6 bases). The CDR3 spans 16 residues. Trimming removed 0 bases from V and 6 bases from J, with 14 bases in between. The V gene's germline CDR1 is MNHNY and CDR2 SVGAGI (reference sequence). This CDR3 is CASSYSVTGAPGELFF. The DNA for the CDR3 is TGTGCCAGCAGTTACTCGGTGACGGGAGCGCCCGGGGAGCTGTTTTTT.

This clone was found once. V usage is TRBV4-2 and J usage is TRBJ2-1; 13 nucleotides match TRBD2. This CDR3 is 16 amino acids long. Germline V CDR1 and CDR2: LGHNA, YNFKEQ. The trim removed 4 bases at V and 10 bases at J, leaving 10 bases unmatched. CDR3 sequence: CASSPTSGLAGEEQFF. As DNA, the CDR3 is TGTGCCAGCAGCCCCACGAGTGGACTAGCGGGAGAGGAGCAGTTCTTC.

The genes are TRBV7-6 and TRBJ2-5, with TRBD2 matching over 10 bases. Trimming removed 4 bases from V and 2 bases from J; junction bases left unmatched: 4. CDR3 length: 15 residues. Per the germline V gene, CDR1 is SGHVS and CDR2 is FNYEAQ. This CDR3 reads CASSSLAGNQETQYF. In DNA, the CDR3 is TGTGCCAGCAGCTCACTAGCGGGGAATCAAGAGACCCAGTACTTC.